A single sample gave rise to the 26 T cell receptor beta chains below, sequenced in a study of PD-1 blockade in classical Hodgkin lymphoma. Generated by immunoSEQ multiplex PCR, the TCRdb table keeps only in-frame clones and is missing some. Of around 40,000 clones in the sample, around four fifths are singletons; the top ten hold about an eighth. With no exception, relapse followed autologous stem cell transplantation in all patients, and brentuximab vedotin exposure varied. The input for sequencing was peripheral blood mononuclear cells (PBMCs), taken at baseline. The receptors here all came from a human donor with classical Hodgkin lymphoma.

This chain uses TRBV18 with TRBJ1-6; the match to TRBD1 covers 7 bases. Trimming removed 3 bases from V and 0 bases from J; junction bases left unmatched: 5. The germline V gene encodes CDR1 KGHSH and CDR2 LQKENI. The CDR3 has 17 residues. The CDR3 nucleotides are TGTGCCAGCTCACCTCACAGGGGCCTCTCCTATAATTCACCCCTCCACTTT. It translates to CASSPHRGLSYNSPLHF.

V is TRBV7-2 and J is TRBJ2-2; 9 nucleotides align to TRBD1. V was clipped by 2 bases and J by 6 bases; unmatched bases: 1. Germline CDR1 is SGHTA and CDR2 is FQGNSA. The CDR3 length is 14 residues. In DNA, the CDR3 is TGTGCCAGCAGCTTACGACAGGGGGCCGGGGAGCTGTTTTTT. Its protein product is CASSLRQGAGELFF.

The gene calls are TRBV7-2 and TRBJ2-5; 15 bases are shared with TRBD2. CDR1 and CDR2 (germline): SGHTA, FQGNSA. Losses at the gene ends were 4 bases for V and 5 bases for J; bases not matched to a gene: 5. The CDR3 covers 16 residues. For the CDR3, the DNA is TGTGCCAGCAGCTCCACGGGACTAGCGGGGGGCGAGACCCAGTACTTC. Translation gives CASSSTGLAGGETQYF.

J is TRBJ2-7 and V is TRBV7-9; 9 nucleotides line up with TRBD1. The germline V gene has CDR1 SEHNR and CDR2 FQNEAQ (reference sequence). Trimming cost V 3 bases and J 4 bases; bases outside gene matches: 10. CDR3 length: 16 residues. CDR3 region: CASSFLPGQGSYEQYF. The CDR3, as DNA: TGTGCCAGCAGCTTTCTCCCGGGACAGGGATCATACGAGCAGTACTTC.

By frequency in the sample, this clone is medium-sized. This chain joins TRBV9 and TRBJ2-1; D might be TRBD1 (6 bases). This CDR3 is 16 amino acids long. Germline assignment: CDR1 SGDLS and CDR2 YYNGEE. The V end lost 0 bases, the J end lost 2 bases, and 12 bases lay between the germline ends. The CDR3 coding sequence is TGTGCCAGCAGCGTAGCGACAGGCCTACCCTACAATGAGCAGTTCTTC. Its protein product is CASSVATGLPYNEQFF.

This clone occurred a few times. This sequence joins TRBV2 and TRBJ2-5; 7 bases match TRBD1. The J segment lost 8 bases and the V segment lost 4 bases, leaving 10 bases of the junction unmatched. The CDR3 spans 14 residues. Per germline, CDR1 SNHLY and CDR2 FYNNEI. The CDR3 is CASSGDRAWETQYF. DNA for the CDR3: TGTGCCAGCAGTGGCGACAGGGCCTGGGAAACCCAGTACTTC.

This clone turned up a few times. Other DNA sequences in the sample encode the same CDR3. The V gene is TRBV19, the J gene TRBJ2-2, with D possibly being TRBD1 (6 bases). V was shortened by 3 bases and J by 7 bases, with 9 bases between the two germline ends. Germline V gives CDR1 LNHDA, CDR2 SQIVND (reference sequence). The CDR3 is 13 residues long. The CDR3 loop is CASSIMDSGELFF. CDR3 bases: TGTGCCAGTAGTATCATGGACAGCGGGGAGCTGTTTTTT.

This rearrangement joins TRBV29-1 to TRBJ1-2; TRBD1 matches 11 bases. Germline assignment: CDR1 SQVTM and CDR2 ANQGSEA. The CDR3 runs 13 residues. The ends lost 6 bases at V and 6 bases at J; junction bases unmatched: 6. CDR3 amino acids: CSVGDRGNNGYTF. CDR3 bases: TGCAGCGTGGGGGACAGGGGGAATAATGGCTACACCTTC.

The chain joins TRBV9 to TRBJ1-6; D not resolved. CDR1 SGDLS and CDR2 YYNGEE come from the germline V gene. Trimming shortened V by 0 bases and J by 0 bases, and 4 bases separated the two germline ends. CDR3 length: 15 residues. The CDR3 DNA is TGTGCCAGCAGCGTAGACAGCTCCTATAATTCACCCCTCCACTTT. The encoded protein is CASSVDSSYNSPLHF.

The chain joins TRBV13 to TRBJ2-7; possibly TRBD1 for D (6 bases). Trimming shortened V by 5 bases and J by 3 bases, and 11 bases separated the two germline ends. This CDR3 spans 13 amino acids. Germline assignment: CDR1 PRHDT and CDR2 FYEKMQ (reference sequence). The chain's CDR3 is CASSQGPGYEQYF. CDR3 sequence (DNA): TGTGCCAGCAGCCAGGGGCCGGGCTACGAGCAGTACTTC.

J is TRBJ2-2 and V is TRBV18, with 7 bases aligning to TRBD2. Germline V gene lookup returns CDR1 KGHSH and CDR2 LQKENI. CDR3 length equals 16 residues. V gave up 3 bases and J gave up 0 bases; unmatched junction bases: 4. As DNA, the CDR3 is TGTGCCAGCTCACCTGGGCGGGGGACGAACACCGGGGAGCTGTTTTTT. Amino acids: CASSPGRGTNTGELFF. The full variable domain, with the rest looked up from reference TRBV18 and TRBJ2-2, is NAGVMQNPRHLVRRRGQEARLRCSPMKGHSHVYWYRQLPEEGLKFMVYLQKENIIDESGMPKERFSAEFPKEGPSILRIQQVVRGDSAAYFCASSPGRGTNTGELFFGEGSRLTVL.

With regard to this clone: The sample holds other DNA sequences that translate to the same CDR3. CDR3 residues: CASTRGGSTDTQYF. The CDR3 DNA reads as TGCGCCAGCACCCGGGGCGGGAGCACAGATACGCAGTATTTT. This sequence joins TRBV5-1 and TRBJ2-3; D possibly matches TRBD1 or TRBD2 (5 bases each). The V end was cut by 6 bases, the J end by 0 bases, with 11 bases between. CDR1 and CDR2 (germline): SGHRS, YFSETQ. The CDR3 is 14 amino acids.

The chain couples TRBV6-5 to TRBJ1-2, with D possibly matching TRBD1 (5 bases). V lost 8 bases and J lost 3, with 19 bases in between. The CDR3 has 15 residues. The germline CDR1 and CDR2 sequences are MNHEY and SVGAGI. The CDR3, as DNA: TGTGCCAGCTCCCTAGGGCGGGGCGAGGACTATGGCTACACCTTC. As protein: CASSLGRGEDYGYTF.

This clone was counted ten times or more. The V and J genes are TRBV27 and TRBJ1-5, with TRBD1 as a possible D gene (6 bases). Trimming removed 3 bases from V and 4 bases from J, with 13 bases in between. Germline loops: CDR1 MNHEY, CDR2 SMNVEV (reference sequence). This CDR3 is 15 amino acids long. DNA for the CDR3: TGTGCCAGCAGTTTTTCAGGGGAGGGGAATCAGCCCCAGCATTTT. As protein: CASSFSGEGNQPQHF.

The chain is built from TRBV9 and TRBJ2-2; no definite D call. Germline V lookup: CDR1 SGDLS, CDR2 YYNGEE. V lost 0 bases and J lost 3, with 6 bases in between. CDR3 length equals 14 residues. The CDR3 here is CASSVGPDTGELFF. For the CDR3, the DNA is TGTGCCAGCAGCGTAGGCCCGGACACCGGGGAGCTGTTTTTT. The full variable domain, in which reference TRBV9 and TRBJ2-2 provide the parts outside the CDR3, is DSGVTQTPKHLITATGQRVTLRCSPRSGDLSVYWYQQSLDQGLQFLIQYYNGEERAKGNILERFSAQQFPDLHSELNLSSLELGDSALYFCASSVGPDTGELFFGEGSRLTVL.

This chain uses TRBV5-6 with TRBJ2-2; D gene uncertain. Between the trimmed V and J ends, which lost 4 bases and 0 bases, there was a span of 19 bases. The CDR3 runs 18 residues. Germline CDR1 SGHDT, CDR2 YYEEEE. CDR3 sequence: CASSPLYSGGSNTGELFF. CDR3 sequence (DNA): TGTGCCAGCAGCCCCCTTTATTCGGGCGGCTCGAACACCGGGGAGCTGTTTTTT.

The CDR3 region is CASSLRGETQYF. DNA of the CDR3: TGTGCCAGCAGCTTAAGAGGGGAGACCCAGTACTTC. The chain has TRBV11-2 and TRBJ2-5; D may be TRBD2 (5 bases). V dropped 2 bases and J dropped 5 bases, with 6 bases sitting between them. CDR1 is SGHAT, CDR2 FQNNGV, per germline. The CDR3 runs 12 residues.

V gene TRBV7-2 combines with J gene TRBJ1-1; maybe TRBD1 (5 bases). CDR1 is SGHTA, CDR2 FQGNSA, per germline. Deletions cut 3 bases from V and 5 bases from J, with 13 bases between. The CDR3 contains 14 residues. The CDR3, as DNA: TGTGCCAGCAGCTTTCTAAGTGAGGGGACTGAAGCTTTCTTT. Protein sequence: CASSFLSEGTEAFF.

This clone was picked up a small number of times. J is TRBJ2-2 and V is TRBV6-1, with D perhaps matching TRBD1 (5 bases). The germline gives CDR1 MNHNS, CDR2 SASEGT. V lost 6 bases and J lost 1, with 9 bases in between. The CDR3 runs to 14 residues. CDR3 nucleotides: TGTGCCAGCAGGCAGGGAAGGAACACCGGGGAGCTGTTTTTT. Encoded protein: CASRQGRNTGELFF.

The chain couples TRBV7-2 to TRBJ2-7; D unresolved. This CDR3 contains 14 residues. The V end was cut by 5 bases, the J end by 2 bases, with 13 bases between. The germline CDR1 and CDR2 sequences are SGHTA and FQGNSA. The CDR3 sequence is CASSAVGNAYEQYF. The CDR3 bases are TGTGCCAGCAGCGCTGTGGGGAACGCCTACGAGCAGTACTTC.

The chain recombines TRBV5-6 with TRBJ2-3; D is perhaps TRBD1 or TRBD2 (6 bases each). The CDR3 has 16 residues. Deletions cut 7 bases from V and 0 bases from J, with 18 bases between. Germline V gives CDR1 SGHDT, CDR2 YYEEEE. The DNA of the CDR3 is TGTGCCAGCGCCTACGAACGGGGGCAAAGCACAGATACGCAGTATTTT. Translated, it gives CASAYERGQSTDTQYF.

V usage is TRBV13 and J usage is TRBJ1-1; 9 bases map to TRBD1. The CDR3 extends over 13 amino acids. V was pared by 3 bases and J by 9 bases, with 5 bases of the junction left unmatched. From germline, CDR1 is PRHDT and CDR2 FYEKMQ (reference sequence). CDR3 region: CASSLGGQGKAFF. The CDR3 region has the DNA TGTGCCAGCAGCTTGGGGGGACAGGGTAAAGCTTTCTTT.

The genes are TRBV5-1 and TRBJ1-2; D call uncertain. The CDR3 extends over 14 amino acids. Germline CDR1 reads SGHRS; CDR2 reads YFSETQ. Trimming cost V 0 bases and J 4 bases, with 10 bases left between them. CDR3: CASSLVARGYGYTF. CDR3 nucleotides: TGCGCCAGCAGCTTGGTAGCTCGCGGCTATGGCTACACCTTC.

The rearrangement uses TRBV7-9 and TRBJ1-2; the match to TRBD1 covers 8 bases. V trimming: 1 base; J trimming: 4 bases; junction bases outside the gene matches: 5. Germline CDR1 is SEHNR and CDR2 is FQNEAQ (reference sequence). The CDR3 is made up of 15 amino acids. The chain's CDR3 is CASSLGGGQGYGYTF. The CDR3 region has the DNA TGTGCCAGCAGCTTAGGGGGCGGACAGGGCTATGGCTACACCTTC.

V and J are TRBV9 and TRBJ2-1; D uncertain. V was cut by 0 bases and J by 0 bases, with 31 bases left in between. The CDR3 has 23 residues. Germline CDR1 is SGDLS and CDR2 is YYNGEE. The CDR3 here is CASSVVSAFPGLGRARSYNEQFF. As DNA, the CDR3 is TGTGCCAGCAGCGTAGTCAGTGCATTCCCGGGTTTAGGGCGCGCCCGCTCCTACAATGAGCAGTTCTTC.

This clone was picked up a small number of times. The V and J genes are TRBV5-6 and TRBJ2-1, with TRBD2 identical over 8 bases. Trimming took 3 bases from V and 5 from J; bases not matched to a gene: 10. The CDR3 length is 16 residues. The germline gives CDR1 SGHDT, CDR2 YYEEEE. The CDR3: CASSSTGRGGHNEQFF. CDR3 sequence (DNA): TGTGCCAGCAGCTCGACAGGACGGGGGGGCCACAATGAGCAGTTCTTC.